The 8 T cell receptor beta chains in this list originate from one sample, sequenced in a study of T cells in localized non-small cell lung cancer (dated by TCRdb to 2019 to 2021). Libraries were made using the immunoSEQ multiplex PCR assay. TCRdb re-hosts the immuneACCESS table, in-frame sequences only. Its copies lack some clones; in the studies checked, an unresolved V gene accounts for under half of them, and the cause for the rest is not known. For this sample there are 50,000 or so clones; roughly four fifths appear just once. The ten largest clonotypes hold just under 20% of the sample. The sample here was peripheral blood, taken before any cancer treatment. Receptors were obtained from a female donor over 55 with stage II squamous cell lung carcinoma.

This clone was seen a few times. This chain joins TRBV6-5 and TRBJ1-3; unclear D gene. V was cut by 0 bases and J by 5 bases, with 5 bases left in between. In germline, CDR1 is MNHEY, CDR2 SVGAGI. The CDR3 contains 13 residues. CDR3 region: CASSYSVRNTIYF. The CDR3 DNA is TGTGCCAGCAGTTACTCTGTCAGAAACACCATATATTTT.

This chain connects TRBV12-5 to TRBJ1-5; tentative D call: TRBD1 (6 bases). The CDR3 has 15 amino acids. The germline gives CDR1 LGHNT, CDR2 FRNRAP. V was pared by 3 bases and J by 5 bases, with 14 bases between. The CDR3: CASGFEGTRDQPQHF. The CDR3 DNA reads TGTGCTAGTGGTTTTGAAGGGACAAGAGATCAGCCCCAGCATTTT.

J is TRBJ1-1 and V is TRBV18; 9 bases line up with TRBD1. Looked up from germline, CDR1 is KGHSH and CDR2 is LQKENI. The CDR3 is made up of 17 amino acids. Trimming removed 5 bases from V and 0 bases from J; junction bases left unmatched: 10. The CDR3 nucleotides are TGTGCCAGCTCATCCGGGACAGGGTTCGGCTTGAACACTGAAGCTTTCTTT. Its translation is CASSSGTGFGLNTEAFF.

The table lists this clone with a count of one. CDR3 in amino acids: CAWSNYEQYF. CDR3 bases: TGTGCCTGGAGTAACTACGAGCAGTACTTC. The rearrangement links TRBV30 to TRBJ2-7; D unclear. V lost 2 bases to trimming and J lost 3 bases, with 2 bases between them. CDR1 GTSNPN and CDR2 SVGIG come from the germline V gene (reference sequence). CDR3 size: 10 residues.

This chain connects TRBV6-1 to TRBJ1-5, with D possibly TRBD1 on 5 matching bases. The CDR3 totals 15 residues. CDR1 MNHNS and CDR2 SASEGT come from the germline V gene. Trimming took 11 bases from V and 0 from J, leaving 17 bases between them. This CDR3 is CAGAPGRVSNQPQHF. The CDR3 DNA follows: TGTGCCGGGGCGCCGGGGCGAGTTAGCAATCAGCCCCAGCATTTT.

This clone occurred once. The chain joins TRBV2 to TRBJ2-1, with D uncertain. Germline CDR1 reads SNHLY; CDR2 reads FYNNEI. V lost 5 bases, J lost 5 bases, and 10 bases lay in between. The CDR3 totals 13 residues. CDR3 nucleotide sequence: TGTGCCAGCAGTCTGGAGCCGAACAATGAGCAGTTCTTC. It specifies CASSLEPNNEQFF.

The V gene is TRBV9, the J gene TRBJ1-2; 10 bases are a match to TRBD1. CDR1 and CDR2 from the germline V gene are SGDLS and YYNGEE. This CDR3 is built from 15 residues. The V gene end was trimmed by 1 base and the J gene end by 7 bases; junction bases not matched to a gene: 7. CDR3 region: CASSVQGTGVFGYTF. CDR3 bases: TGTGCCAGCAGCGTACAGGGGACAGGGGTGTTTGGCTACACCTTC.

The chain carries TRBV19 and TRBJ2-2; 7 nucleotides agree with TRBD2. The length of the CDR3 is 15 residues. The trim removed 4 bases at V and 4 bases at J, leaving 6 bases unmatched. Germline V gene lookup returns CDR1 LNHDA and CDR2 SQIVND (reference sequence). The CDR3 DNA follows: TGTGCCAGTAGTAAGGGAGGGAAGGTCACCGGGGAGCTGTTTTTT. Protein sequence: CASSKGGKVTGELFF.